This T cell receptor (beta chain) was documented in a study of shared clonotypes between healthy human individuals. The data were produced by immunoSEQ multiplex PCR, yet TCRdb's version contains in-frame clones alone and is incomplete. The sample carries about 820,000 clones, 85% to 95% recorded once. Whole-study findings and limits: Expectations were that clonotype sharing among donors would be affected by sequencing depth.

As to this clone: Its antigen is unknown.

In the naive CD8 group, cells lacked CD45RO and were positively selected for CCR7, so terminally differentiated effector memory CD45RA+ cells were left out. This CDR3 region has 15 residues. Germline lookup yields CDR1 SGHDT and CDR2 YYEEEE. V lost 2 bases and J 4 bases, leaving 15 bases between the germline ends. What was sequenced was naive CD8+ T cells sorted from blood. The TCR sequence derives from a man aged 25-45 years in good health. The J gene is TRBJ2-5, the V gene TRBV5-6; D tentatively reads TRBD1 or TRBD2 (5 bases each). CDR3 residues: CASSFEMAGTETQYF. CDR3 DNA sequence: TGTGCCAGCAGCTTCGAGATGGCAGGGACAGAGACCCAGTACTTC.